A single sample gave rise to the 18 T cell receptor beta chains below, sequenced in a study of regulatory T cells in long-lasting Graves disease. The time point here: newly diagnosed GD, antithyroid drugs for less than 3 months. Scientists built the TCR library using RNA that was extracted from PBMCs. For TCR beta, libraries came from iRepertoire HTBI primers and Arm-PCR of CDR3 regions. MiXCR, applied by TCRdb to the multiplex PCR reads, yields one record per CDR3 protein. Among more than 350,000 distinct CDR3 sequences listed, 15% were seen once. This sample was also put to use in a study of T cells in Graves' hyperthyroidism and ophthalmopathy.

This specimen was peripheral blood mononuclear cells (PBMCs), taken at new diagnosis, from a patient treated with antithyroid drugs. Receptors originate from a woman in her 30s with Graves disease.

This clonotype showed up many times. The chain joins TRBV30 to TRBJ2-1, with TRBD2 identical over 7 bases. The CDR3 has 13 residues. The trim removed 5 bases at V and 6 bases at J, leaving 7 bases unmatched. The germline gives CDR1 GTSNPN, CDR2 SVGIG (reference sequence). The CDR3 loop is CAWSIGLVNEQFF. The CDR3 DNA reads as TGTGCCTGGTCGATAGGACTAGTCAATGAGCAGTTCTTC.

In this sample, this clonotype turned up many times. The chain employs TRBV10-3 and TRBJ2-5; weak D call: TRBD2 (6 bases). This CDR3 has 15 residues. Trimming pared 6 bases from V and 4 bases from J, leaving 18 bases between. Germline assignment: CDR1 ENHRY and CDR2 SYGVKD. CDR3 nucleotide sequence: TGTGCCATCAGCCAAACACTTAGCGGCGGAGAGACCCAGTACTTC. The encoded protein is CAISQTLSGGETQYF.

This clonotype was counted ten times or more. The chain combines TRBV30 with TRBJ2-2; 8 positions agree with TRBD1. The germline CDR1 and CDR2 sequences are GTSNPN and SVGIG (reference sequence). The length of the CDR3 is 12 residues. Unmatched junction bases numbered 3, after V lost 7 bases and J lost 5 bases. The CDR3 DNA follows: TGTGCCTCTACAGGGGGGACCGGGGAGCTGTTTTTT. This translates into CASTGGTGELFF.

This clonotype appeared many times. The chain carries TRBV5-1 and TRBJ2-7; TRBD2 agrees at 10 bases. The CDR3 contains 15 residues. V lost 7 bases to trimming and J lost 2 bases; unmatched junction nucleotides: 9. Germline loops: CDR1 SGHRS, CDR2 YFSETQ. This CDR3 reads CASGGGAGGPYEQYF. The CDR3 DNA reads as TGCGCCAGCGGAGGGGGAGCGGGAGGGCCCTACGAGCAGTACTTC.

This clonotype was detected many times. CDR3 DNA sequence: TGTGCCAGCAGCTTAATCGGTCGGAACACTGAAGCTTTCTTT. It specifies CASSLIGRNTEAFF. V is TRBV7-3 and J is TRBJ1-1; no reliable D call. Germline V CDR1 and CDR2: SGHTA, FQGTGA. This CDR3 spans 14 amino acids. V was clipped by 1 base and J by 1 base, with 7 bases between them.

This clonotype was seen more than once but under ten times. The chain uses TRBV28 and TRBJ2-7; D remains ambiguous. CDR3 length: 13 amino acids. Germline CDR1 MDHEN, CDR2 SYDVKM. Deletions cut 8 bases from V and 0 bases from J, with 11 bases between. For the CDR3, the DNA is TGTGCCAGCGCCCCACATAGCTCCTACGAGCAGTACTTC. Its translation is CASAPHSSYEQYF.

This clonotype was picked up many times. The CDR3 loop reads CSARSGGSSNQPQHF. DNA of the CDR3: TGCAGTGCTAGATCAGGGGGCAGTAGCAATCAGCCCCAGCATTTT. V is TRBV20-1 and J is TRBJ1-5; 8 bases map to TRBD1. The CDR3 runs 15 residues. After removal of 2 bases from V and 0 bases from J, the junction contained 3 bases not matched to a gene. From germline, CDR1 is DFQATT and CDR2 SNEGSKA (reference sequence).

This clonotype was seen more than once but under ten times. This chain connects TRBV5-6 to TRBJ2-1, with 8 bases aligning to TRBD2. The CDR3 length is 15 residues. The J segment lost 7 bases and the V segment lost 0 bases, leaving 6 bases of the junction unmatched. Looked up from germline, CDR1 is SGHDT and CDR2 is YYEEEE. The CDR3 is CASSLAPGGPNEQFF. CDR3 DNA sequence: TGTGCCAGCAGCTTGGCCCCGGGAGGGCCAAATGAGCAGTTCTTC. The whole variable domain, remainder taken from reference TRBV5-6 and TRBJ2-1, is DAGVTQSPTHLIKTRGQQVTLRCSPKSGHDTVSWYQQALGQGPQFIFQYYEEEERQRGNFPDRFSGHQFPNYSSELNVNALLLGDSALYLCASSLAPGGPNEQFFGPGTRLTVL.

This clonotype was detected ten times or more. J is TRBJ2-7 and V is TRBV11-2; TRBD1 matches 8 bases. The CDR3 covers 14 residues. Germline CDR1 reads SGHAT; CDR2 reads FQNNGV. The ends lost 5 bases at V and 4 bases at J; junction bases unmatched: 7. DNA of the CDR3: TGTGCCAGCAGCGGGACAGGTCGGCAATACGAGCAGTACTTC. Translated, it gives CASSGTGRQYEQYF. The full variable domain, in which reference TRBV11-2 and TRBJ2-7 provide the parts outside the CDR3, is EAGVAQSPRYKIIEKRQSVAFWCNPISGHATLYWYQQILGQGPKLLIQFQNNGVVDDSQLPKDRFSAERLKGVDSTLKIQPAKLEDSAVYLCASSGTGRQYEQYFGPGTRLTVT.

This clonotype has a count of ten or more. The V gene is TRBV7-3, the J gene TRBJ2-5; D is uncertain. There are 18 residues in the CDR3. The germline gives CDR1 SGHTA, CDR2 FQGTGA. V was trimmed by 2 bases and J by 4 bases, leaving 23 bases between them. The CDR3 region has the DNA TGTGCCAGCAGCTTAGACGACCGTTTCGCGCCAACCAGAGAGACCCAGTACTTC. It codes for CASSLDDRFAPTRETQYF.

The V call is TRBV6-4, the J call TRBJ2-2; the D call may be TRBD1 or TRBD2 (5 bases each). V was shortened by 5 bases and J by 0 bases, with 13 bases between the two germline ends. The germline gives CDR1 MRHNA, CDR2 SNTAGT. The CDR3 extends over 16 amino acids. CDR3 amino acids: CASSYLGTANTGELFF. The CDR3 bases are TGTGCCAGCAGTTACTTGGGGACGGCGAACACCGGGGAGCTGTTTTTT.

As regards this clonotype: Germline and junction disagree at one end, which may indicate a read error. CDR3 DNA: TGTGCCAGTAGTATAATGGGACAGCCCCGGCATTTT. Its protein product is CASSIMGQPRHF. The chain employs TRBV19 and TRBJ1-5; 7 bases align to TRBD1. The CDR3 extends over 12 amino acids. The germline V gene encodes CDR1 LNHDA and CDR2 SQIVND (reference sequence).

The chain combines TRBV5-4 with TRBJ1-1; the D is unclear. The CDR3 has 13 amino acids. CDR1 and CDR2 (germline): SGHNT, YYREEE (reference sequence). Trimming left V 4 bases short and J 6 bases short, with 13 bases between. The CDR3 DNA reads TGTGCCAGCAGCCTCCGTCAGGCCTCTGAAGCTTTCTTT. Translating gives CASSLRQASEAFF.

This clonotype was seen many times. V gene TRBV28 combines with J gene TRBJ2-7; 11 nucleotides line up with TRBD2. CDR1 is MDHEN, CDR2 SYDVKM, per germline. The CDR3 covers 15 residues. The ends lost 6 bases at V and 3 bases at J; junction bases unmatched: 7. The DNA for the CDR3 is TGTGCCAGCAGATCCGCTACTAGCGGGGGCTACGAGCAGTACTTC. Protein sequence: CASRSATSGGYEQYF.

This clonotype was picked up many times. This sequence joins TRBV13 and TRBJ1-1, with D perhaps TRBD1 (6 bases). Germline loops: CDR1 PRHDT, CDR2 FYEKMQ (reference sequence). Trimming removed 4 bases at V and 4 bases at J, with 13 bases between. This CDR3 has 14 amino acids. DNA for the CDR3: TGTGCCAGCAGCTCTGGACAGTTGGGCACTGAAGCTTTCTTT. Translating it yields CASSSGQLGTEAFF.

This clonotype has ten or more counts. This sequence joins TRBV12-3 or TRBV12-4 and TRBJ2-7; D may be TRBD1 (5 bases). V was cut by 5 bases and J by 0 bases, with 8 bases left in between. The CDR3 loop spans 13 amino acids. CDR3 sequence: CASSRTYSYEQYF. The CDR3 bases are TGTGCCAGCAGTAGGACATACTCCTACGAGCAGTACTTC.

The chain recombines TRBV20-1 with TRBJ2-5; tentative D call: TRBD2 (5 bases). The CDR3 is made up of 14 amino acids. From germline, CDR1 is DFQATT and CDR2 SNEGSKA (reference sequence). Trimming pared 6 bases from V and 2 bases from J, leaving 16 bases between. CDR3 sequence reads: CSALEEEWQETQYF. CDR3 coding DNA: TGCAGTGCCCTAGAGGAGGAGTGGCAAGAGACCCAGTACTTC.

This clonotype was seen many times. This rearrangement joins TRBV28 to TRBJ1-6; D is perhaps TRBD1 (6 bases). Germline-derived CDR1 and CDR2 are MDHEN and SYDVKM. The CDR3 sequence is 19 residues long. V lost 2 bases to trimming and J lost 0 bases, with 17 bases between them. CDR3: CASSLPLLRGPSYNSPLHF. CDR3 nucleotide sequence: TGTGCCAGCAGTTTACCCCTTCTCAGGGGCCCCTCCTATAATTCACCCCTCCACTTT.